This T cell receptor (beta chain) was captured in a study of blood T cell repertoires in COVID-19. The V and J ends lost 3 bases and 0 bases respectively, with 14 bases between them. CDR3 length: 16 amino acids. Germline lookup yields CDR1 SGHTA and CDR2 FQGNSA. Clones were sequenced by immunoSEQ multiplex PCR, and TCRdb holds only the in-frame ones, with some missing. The repertoire includes 65,000 or so clones, 82% of them detected once, and about 3.2% sits in the top ten. Sequences were obtained from peripheral blood. This TCR came from a man between 60 and 70 years old with acute or convalescent COVID-19. This chain uses TRBV7-2 with TRBJ1-1; possible D gene TRBD1, 5 bases. The CDR3: CASSFLGGNMNTEAFF. The CDR3 bases are TGTGCCAGCAGCTTCCTCGGGGGAAACATGAACACTGAAGCTTTCTTT.